Listed below are T cell receptor beta chains from one sample, sequenced in a study of T-cell reconstitution after alpha-beta-depleted transplantation in children. TCRdb redid the calling of the PCR reads with MiXCR, one entry per CDR3 protein. The sample holds 250,000 to 350,000 distinct CDR3 sequences, around 25% seen once. The starting material was PBMCs, mostly from graft donor cells, obtained 180 days after TCRalphabeta/CD19-depleted stem cell transplant. Receptor source: a male patient between 5 and 17 years old who had a stem cell transplant for acute lymphoblastic leukemia, so the T cells may come from the graft donor. Each CDR3 is given with its conserved first and last residue. D genes are given only for firm matches. Clone size is stated in some rows and not others, as once, few, many or a class when expanded.

clone size	V gene	J gene	D gene	CDR3 DNA	CDR3 protein
few	TRBV11-2	TRBJ1-3	.	TGTGCCAGCAGCTTAGTTGGGGGAGCCTCCTCTGGAAACACCATATATTTT	CASSLVGGASSGNTIYF
.	TRBV5-1	TRBJ2-4	TRBD1	TGCGCCAGCAGCTTGCCGGGACAGGGGACCAAAAACATTCAGTACTTC	CASSLPGQGTKNIQYF
.	TRBV10-3	TRBJ2-1	TRBD1	TGTGCCATCAGTGAGGCGGGACAGGGGGAGTTCTTC	CAISEAGQGEFF
few	TRBV25-1	TRBJ1-3	.	TGTGCCAGCAGTGAATCGGATCGAGGGGCTGGAAACACCATATATTTT	CASSESDRGAGNTIYF
few	TRBV9	TRBJ2-7	.	TGTGCCAGCAGCGAAACGGGAGAGGACGAGCAGTACTTC	CASSETGEDEQYF
.	TRBV19	TRBJ2-1	.	TGTGCCAGTAGTATACGAGACGGTTGGGGTGAGCAGTTCTTC	CASSIRDGWGEQFF
.	TRBV5-1	TRBJ2-3	TRBD2	TGCGCCAGCAGCTCATCTTCCTGGACTAGCGGGAGGACAGATACGCAGTATTTT	CASSSSSWTSGRTDTQYF
.	TRBV5-1	TRBJ1-1	.	TGCGCCAGCAGCTTGGCCGCGGCAAACACTGAAGCTTTCTTT	CASSLAAANTEAFF
.	TRBV12-3/TRBV12-4	TRBJ2-1	TRBD2	TGTGCCAGCAGTTTATGGGCTAGCGGCTCCTACAATGAGCAGTTCTTC	CASSLWASGSYNEQFF
.	TRBV20-1	TRBJ2-5	TRBD1	TGCAGTGCTGGACGGACAGGGGGCGAGGTCTACTTC	CSAGRTGGEVYF
.	TRBV20-1	TRBJ1-2	.	TGCAGTGCTAGAGAGTGGGGGGCTGACTATGGCTACACCTTC	CSAREWGADYGYTF
many	TRBV12-3/TRBV12-4	TRBJ2-7	.	TGTGCCAGCAGTTTTGCGGGTCGGGGCGAGCAGTACTTC	CASSFAGRGEQYF
few	TRBV5-1	TRBJ1-2	.	TGCGCCAGCAGCTTGAAAGCAGGGAGGGACTATGGCTACACCTTC	CASSLKAGRDYGYTF
.	TRBV20-1	TRBJ2-6	TRBD1	TGCAGTGCTAGGACAGGGGATCCTGGGGCCAACGTCCTGACTTTC	CSARTGDPGANVLTF
many	TRBV5-1	TRBJ1-1	.	TGCGCCAGCAGCCCCCTAGGGAGGGCGAACACTGAAGCTTTCTTT	CASSPLGRANTEAFF
few	TRBV7-3	TRBJ2-7	TRBD2	TGTGCCAGCAGCGCGGGACTAGCGGGCCTTTACGAGCAGTACTTC	CASSAGLAGLYEQYF
.	TRBV27	TRBJ1-2	.	TGTGCCAGCAGTTTATACGGCAGGGGTCAGGGCTACACCTTC	CASSLYGRGQGYTF
few	TRBV5-1	TRBJ2-5	.	TGCGCCAGCAGCTTGGTCGGGACATACCAAGAGACCCAGTACTTC	CASSLVGTYQETQYF
.	TRBV24-1	TRBJ2-7	TRBD2	TGTGCCACCAGTGATTTACCGGGACTAGCGGGAGGAGAATACGAGCAGTACTTC	CATSDLPGLAGGEYEQYF
few	TRBV27	TRBJ2-1	TRBD1	TGTGCCAGCAGTTTAGTGGACAGGGGCAGCAATGAGCAGTTCTTC	CASSLVDRGSNEQFF
few	TRBV6-1	TRBJ2-7	.	TGTGCCAGCAAGAGCGGATCTGGAGGGTACTACGAGCAGTACTTC	CASKSGSGGYYEQYF
.	TRBV7-3	TRBJ2-1	.	TGTGCCAGCAGCTTATTGAACAATGAGCAGTTCTTC	CASSLLNNEQFF
few	TRBV15	TRBJ1-3	.	TGTGCCACCAGCAGAGATCTTCCCGGATCAAACACCATATATTTT	CATSRDLPGSNTIYF
.	TRBV20-1	TRBJ1-1	.	TGCAGTGCCTTACAGGGGAACACTGAAGCTTTCTTT	CSALQGNTEAFF
.	TRBV7-6	TRBJ2-2	.	TGTGCCAGCAGCTTAGCAGCGTCCGGGGAGCTGTTTTTT	CASSLAASGELFF
.	TRBV10-3	TRBJ2-1	.	TGTGCCATCGGGGTAGCGGTATACAATGAGCAGTTCTTC	CAIGVAVYNEQFF
few	TRBV7-9	TRBJ2-2	.	TGTGCCAGCAGCTTAGCAGGATGGGAGCTGTTTTTT	CASSLAGWELFF
.	TRBV21-1	TRBJ2-7	.	TGTGCCAGCAGCCACTGCCCCACGACCAAGCCCAACCCGTACGAGCAGTACTTC	CASSHCPTTKPNPYEQYF
few	TRBV7-2	TRBJ2-3	TRBD2	TGTGCCAGCAGGAGCGGGAGGGCCGGGGCTGCAGATACGCAGTATTTT	CASRSGRAGAADTQYF
.	TRBV4-1	TRBJ2-7	TRBD2	TGCGCCAGCAGCCAAGAGGACGGGAGGGTCTACGAGCAGTACTTC	CASSQEDGRVYEQYF
few	TRBV4-1	TRBJ1-2	TRBD1	TGCGCCAGCAGCCAAGAACCACAGGGGGCTCCCTATGGCTACACCTTC	CASSQEPQGAPYGYTF
few	TRBV10-2	TRBJ2-1	TRBD1	TGCGCCAGCAGTGAGCCAACGGGACAGGGGAATAGTGAGCAGTTCTTC	CASSEPTGQGNSEQFF
few	TRBV21-1	TRBJ1-3	.	TGTGCCAGCAGCCGCGCCGGGACGGGAGGAAACACCATATATTTT	CASSRAGTGGNTIYF
few	TRBV15	TRBJ2-7	TRBD2	TGTGCCACCAGCAGAGCGCGGGGGGCGCAGGGTGAGCAGTACTTC	CATSRARGAQGEQYF
.	TRBV18	TRBJ2-5	.	TGTGCCAGTTCGGCAGGGATAGAGGAGACCCAGTACTTC	CASSAGIEETQYF
.	TRBV2	TRBJ2-1	TRBD2	TGTGCCAGCAGCCCAGGGGGGCTGACTAGCGGGAGTTGGTCTTACAATGAGCAGTTCTTC	CASSPGGLTSGSWSYNEQFF
few	TRBV27	TRBJ2-7	.	TGTGCCAGCAGTTATGGGATGGGCTCCTACGAGCAGTACTTC	CASSYGMGSYEQYF